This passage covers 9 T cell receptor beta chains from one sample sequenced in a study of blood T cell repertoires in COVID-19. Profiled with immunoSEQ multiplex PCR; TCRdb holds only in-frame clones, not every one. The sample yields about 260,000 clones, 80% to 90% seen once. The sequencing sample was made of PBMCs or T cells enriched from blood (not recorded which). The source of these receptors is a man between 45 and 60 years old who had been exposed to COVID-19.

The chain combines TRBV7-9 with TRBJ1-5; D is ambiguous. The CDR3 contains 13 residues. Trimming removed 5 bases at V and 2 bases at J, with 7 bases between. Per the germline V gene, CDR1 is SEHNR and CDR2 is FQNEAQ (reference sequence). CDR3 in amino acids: CASSRDGNQPQHF. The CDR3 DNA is TGTGCCAGCAGCCGGGATGGCAATCAGCCCCAGCATTTT.

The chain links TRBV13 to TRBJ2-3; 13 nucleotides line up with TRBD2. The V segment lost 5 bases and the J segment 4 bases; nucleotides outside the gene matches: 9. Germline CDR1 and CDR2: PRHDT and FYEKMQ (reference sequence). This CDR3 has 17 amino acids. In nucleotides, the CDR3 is TGTGCCAGCAGCCGCGGACTAGCGGGAGTAAATCCAGATACGCAGTATTTT. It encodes CASSRGLAGVNPDTQYF. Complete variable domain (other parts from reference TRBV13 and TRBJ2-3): AAGVIQSPRHLIKEKRETATLKCYPIPRHDTVYWYQQGPGQDPQFLISFYEKMQSDKGSIPDRFSAQQFSDYHSELNMSSLELGDSALYFCASSRGLAGVNPDTQYFGPGTRLTVL.

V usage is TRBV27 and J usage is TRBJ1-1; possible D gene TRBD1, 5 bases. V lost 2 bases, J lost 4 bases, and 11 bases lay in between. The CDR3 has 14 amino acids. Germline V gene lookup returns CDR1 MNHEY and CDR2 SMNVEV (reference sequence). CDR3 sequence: CASSLAPQVTEAFF. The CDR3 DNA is TGTGCCAGCAGTTTAGCCCCACAGGTCACTGAAGCTTTCTTT.

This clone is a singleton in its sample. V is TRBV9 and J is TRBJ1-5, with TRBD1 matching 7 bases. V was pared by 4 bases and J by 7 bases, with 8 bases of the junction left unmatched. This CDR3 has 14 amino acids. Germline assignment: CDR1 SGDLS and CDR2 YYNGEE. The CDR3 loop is CASSTTGVGQPQHF. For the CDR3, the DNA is TGTGCCAGCAGCACCACAGGGGTCGGGCAGCCCCAGCATTTT.

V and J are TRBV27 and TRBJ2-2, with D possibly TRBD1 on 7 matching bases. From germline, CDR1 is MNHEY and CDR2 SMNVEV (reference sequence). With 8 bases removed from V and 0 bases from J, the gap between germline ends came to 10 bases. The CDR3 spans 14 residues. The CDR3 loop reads CASGGTANTGELFF. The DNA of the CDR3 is TGTGCCAGCGGGGGGACAGCGAACACCGGGGAGCTGTTTTTT.

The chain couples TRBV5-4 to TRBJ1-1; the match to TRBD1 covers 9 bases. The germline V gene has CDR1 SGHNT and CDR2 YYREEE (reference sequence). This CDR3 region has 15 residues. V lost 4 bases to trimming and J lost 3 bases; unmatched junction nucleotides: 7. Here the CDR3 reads CASSNTGGADTEAFF. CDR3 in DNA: TGTGCCAGCAGCAATACAGGGGGCGCGGACACTGAAGCTTTCTTT.

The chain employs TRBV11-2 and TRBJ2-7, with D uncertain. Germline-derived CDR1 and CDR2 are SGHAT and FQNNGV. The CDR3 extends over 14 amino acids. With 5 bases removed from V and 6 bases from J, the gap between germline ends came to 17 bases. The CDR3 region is CASSIGYLRLEQYV. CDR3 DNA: TGTGCCAGCAGCATCGGCTACCTCAGGCTCGAGCAGTACGTC.

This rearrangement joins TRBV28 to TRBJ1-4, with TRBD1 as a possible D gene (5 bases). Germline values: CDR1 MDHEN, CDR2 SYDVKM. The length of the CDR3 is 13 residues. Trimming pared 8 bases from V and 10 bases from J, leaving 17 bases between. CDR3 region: CASHRGGAGKLFF. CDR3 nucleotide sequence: TGTGCCAGCCATAGGGGTGGGGCCGGAAAACTGTTTTTT.

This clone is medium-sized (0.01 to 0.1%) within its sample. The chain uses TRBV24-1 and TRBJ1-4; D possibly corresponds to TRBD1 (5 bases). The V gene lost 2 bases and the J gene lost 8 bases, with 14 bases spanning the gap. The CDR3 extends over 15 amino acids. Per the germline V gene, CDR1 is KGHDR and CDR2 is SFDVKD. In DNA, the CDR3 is TGTGCCACCAGTGATTCGCTTCGGGACTCCGAAAAACTGTTTTTT. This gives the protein CATSDSLRDSEKLFF.